Listed below are T cell receptor beta chains from one sample, sequenced in a study of post-analysis software for immune sequencing data. TCRdb re-called the PCR reads with MiXCR, one entry per CDR3 protein. The profile shows under 200,000 distinct CDR3 sequences, 30% to 45% of them singletons. The material sequenced was blood, taken after autologous hematopoietic stem cell transplantation. Source of these receptors: a girl aged 10 to 17 with multiple sclerosis. CDR3s include the opening cysteine and the closing phenylalanine or tryptophan. The order of the fields is CDR3 length, D gene, V gene, clone size, J gene, CDR3 protein, CDR3 DNA. D genes are given only for firm matches. Clone size appears in some rows only: once, few, many, or a class for an expanded clone.

>14|NA|TRBV18|NA|TRBJ1-2
CASSPPDSAYGYTF
TGTGCCAGCTCACCACCAGACAGTGCCTATGGCTACACCTTC
>12|NA|TRBV29-1|few|TRBJ2-3
CSVGAQTDTQYF
TGCAGCGTTGGGGCCCAGACAGATACGCAGTATTTT
>16|TRBD1|TRBV29-1|few|TRBJ2-3
CSGQISTGGFTDTQYF
TGCAGCGGCCAGATTTCGACAGGGGGGTTCACAGATACGCAGTATTTT
>13|NA|TRBV20-1|many|TRBJ2-7
CSARPPGRGEQYF
TGCAGTGCTAGACCGCCAGGACGGGGCGAGCAGTACTTC
>18|TRBD2|TRBV9|NA|TRBJ2-3
CASSVVGAAGVGTDTQYF
TGTGCCAGCAGCGTAGTCGGAGCGGCGGGAGTGGGCACAGATACGCAGTATTTT
>14|TRBD2|TRBV20-1|NA|TRBJ2-2
CSARAGGRTGELFF
TGCAGTGCTAGGGCGGGAGGACGGACCGGGGAGCTGTTTTTT
>14|TRBD2|TRBV5-1|NA|TRBJ2-1
CASSEGLADNEQFF
TGCGCCAGCAGCGAGGGACTAGCGGACAATGAGCAGTTCTTC
>15|NA|TRBV7-8|NA|TRBJ2-1
CASSPWEADDNEQFF
TGTGCCAGCAGTCCATGGGAAGCCGATGACAATGAGCAGTTCTTC
>14|NA|TRBV6-5|few|TRBJ1-5
CASKQERGNQPQHF
TGTGCCAGCAAACAGGAAAGGGGCAATCAGCCCCAGCATTTT
>17|TRBD1|TRBV7-8|NA|TRBJ2-1
CASSLDYPGQGNVEQFF
TGTGCCAGCAGCTTAGATTATCCGGGACAGGGGAATGTTGAGCAGTTCTTC
>14|TRBD2|TRBV29-1|NA|TRBJ2-1
CSVSAGGRANEQFF
TGCAGCGTGTCAGCGGGAGGGCGGGCCAATGAGCAGTTCTTC
>16|TRBD1|TRBV10-3|few|TRBJ2-7
CAISPQGQGGNYEQYF
TGTGCCATCAGTCCTCAGGGACAGGGGGGAAACTACGAGCAGTACTTC
>15|TRBD2|TRBV20-1|NA|TRBJ2-7
CSASPIGTTNNEQYF
TGCAGTGCTTCACCTATCGGGACTACAAACAATGAGCAGTACTTC
>16|NA|TRBV27|NA|TRBJ2-1
CASSPRGRKLYNEQFF
TGTGCCAGCAGTCCCCGGGGGCGGAAGCTTTACAATGAGCAGTTCTTC
>15|TRBD2|TRBV10-3|NA|TRBJ2-3
CAIRPGLAETDTQYF
TGTGCCATCAGACCGGGACTAGCGGAAACAGATACGCAGTATTTT
>13|NA|TRBV3-1|many|TRBJ2-1
CASSQVRYSEQFF
TGTGCCAGCAGCCAAGTAAGGTACTCAGAGCAGTTCTTC
>15|NA|TRBV4-1|many|TRBJ2-3
CASSQKAGFTDTQYF
TGCGCCAGCAGCCAAAAGGCGGGATTCACAGATACGCAGTATTTT
>14|TRBD1|TRBV2|NA|TRBJ1-1
CASSVWTGNTEAFF
TGTGCCAGCAGTGTTTGGACAGGGAACACTGAAGCTTTCTTT
>15|NA|TRBV6-7|NA|TRBJ2-2
CASSPVRRSAGELFF
TGTGCCAGCAGCCCCGTAAGGAGGTCCGCCGGGGAGCTGTTTTTT
>15|TRBD1|TRBV4-3|NA|TRBJ1-2
CASSQDTGTGGGYTF
TGCGCCAGCAGCCAAGACACCGGGACAGGGGGCGGCTACACCTTC
>15|NA|TRBV18|few|TRBJ2-4
CASSPPKNRFQIQYF
TGTGCCAGCTCACCACCTAAGAACAGGTTTCAAATTCAGTACTTC
>13|NA|TRBV6-6|once|TRBJ1-1
CASSYGVGTEAFF
TGTGCCAGCAGTTACGGGGTGGGCACTGAAGCTTTCTTT
>17|NA|TRBV11-1|NA|TRBJ2-7
CASSLDGRRSSSYEQYF
TGTGCCAGCAGCTTAGATGGTAGGCGGTCAAGCTCCTACGAGCAGTACTTC
>12|TRBD1|TRBV12-3/TRBV12-4|many|TRBJ2-7
CASSFRQGEQYF
TGTGCCAGCAGTTTCCGACAGGGCGAGCAGTACTTC
>18|NA|TRBV2|NA|TRBJ2-7
CASSDNRGSAGHSYEQYF
TGTGCCAGCAGTGACAACAGGGGTTCAGCGGGACACTCCTACGAGCAGTACTTC
>14|NA|TRBV28|NA|TRBJ2-7
CASRRGLFRYEQYF
TGTGCCAGCAGGAGGGGTCTGTTTCGGTACGAGCAGTACTTC
>13|NA|TRBV9|NA|TRBJ1-2
CASSVEKGGGYTF
TGTGCCAGCAGCGTCGAAAAGGGCGGGGGCTACACCTTC
>15|TRBD2|TRBV7-8|few|TRBJ2-1
CASSQYGLALGEQFF
TGTGCCAGCAGCCAATACGGACTAGCCCTGGGTGAGCAGTTCTTC
>15|NA|TRBV3-1|NA|TRBJ2-1
CASSQTGVSYNEQFF
TGTGCCAGCAGCCAAACCGGGGTTTCCTACAATGAGCAGTTCTTC
>14|TRBD1|TRBV20-1|few|TRBJ1-2
CSASWTGRGYGYTF
TGCAGTGCTAGTTGGACAGGGAGGGGGTATGGCTACACCTTC
>13|NA|TRBV29-1|NA|TRBJ1-1
CSVSRGPNTEAFF
TGCAGCGTTAGCAGGGGCCCGAACACTGAAGCTTTCTTT
>15|NA|TRBV20-1|few|TRBJ2-7
CSAATVHGQFREQYF
TGCAGTGCCGCGACTGTGCACGGACAGTTTCGGGAGCAGTACTTC
>16|TRBD2|TRBV5-1|NA|TRBJ2-3
CASSLLTSGSTDTQYF
TGCGCCAGCAGCTTGCTAACTAGCGGGAGTACAGATACGCAGTATTTT
>15|NA|TRBV27|NA|TRBJ2-1
CASSLWAIPYNEQLF
TGTGCCAGCAGTTTATGGGCAATCCCCTACAATGAGCAGTTATTC
>13|NA|TRBV29-1|NA|TRBJ1-1
CSVAGRANTEAFF
TGCAGCGTCGCGGGACGGGCGAACACTGAAGCTTTCTTT
>17|TRBD2|TRBV2|few|TRBJ2-3
CASSEPGLATDADTQYF
TGTGCCAGCAGTGAACCGGGACTAGCCACGGACGCAGATACGCAGTATTTT
>16|TRBD1|TRBV5-1|few|TRBJ2-7
CASSRTGTGVAYEQYF
TGCGCCAGCAGTCGGACCGGGACAGGGGTTGCCTACGAGCAGTACTTC
>12|NA|TRBV12-3/TRBV12-4|few|TRBJ2-7
CASSLSEYEQYF
TGTGCCAGCAGTCTATCCGAATACGAGCAGTACTTC
>15|NA|TRBV5-1|NA|TRBJ2-7
CASSWTTGPSYEQYF
TGCGCCAGCAGCTGGACGACAGGCCCATCCTACGAGCAGTACTTC
>16|TRBD1|TRBV6-2/TRBV6-3|NA|TRBJ2-7
CASSDNPDREDHEQYF
TGTGCCAGCAGCGACAATCCGGACAGGGAAGACCACGAGCAGTACTTC